The rows below give T cell receptor beta chains drawn from one sample of a study of early T cells in non-severe SARS-CoV-2 infection. TCRdb re-called the 5' RACE reads through MiXCR, storing one row per CDR3 protein. Altogether about 64,000 distinct CDR3 sequences are present, 4.9% being singletons, with the ten largest covering approximately 4.9%. The sample was whole blood. Source of these receptors: an adult who was a healthcare worker with PCR-confirmed SARS-CoV-2 infection or an uninfected control (not recorded which). CDR3s include the opening cysteine and the closing phenylalanine or tryptophan. Each record gives: J gene, V gene, D gene, clone size, CDR3 DNA, CDR3 protein. The D gene is left open where the match is weak. The size entry is marked missing in some rows and otherwise reads once, few, many or a size class.

J gene: TRBJ1-3; V gene: TRBV7-9; D gene: TRBD1; clone size: few; CDR3 DNA: TGTGCCAGCAGCCGGGGACAGGGCTTCTCTGGAAACACCATATATTTT; CDR3 protein: CASSRGQGFSGNTIYF
J gene: TRBJ1-4; V gene: TRBV7-2; D gene: TRBD1; clone size: many; CDR3 DNA: TGTGCCAGCAGCTTAGGCGGCGGGACAGGGGGTGAAAAACTGTTTTTT; CDR3 protein: CASSLGGGTGGEKLFF
J gene: TRBJ2-7; V gene: TRBV2; D gene: TRBD2; clone size: many; CDR3 DNA: TGTGCCAGCAGCCAAACTAGCGGGGTTTCCTACGAGCAGTACTTC; CDR3 protein: CASSQTSGVSYEQYF
J gene: TRBJ2-1; V gene: TRBV11-3; D gene: .; clone size: many; CDR3 DNA: TGTGCCAGCAGCTTGCGCGGGGGCCTCGACAATGAGCAGTTCTTC; CDR3 protein: CASSLRGGLDNEQFF
J gene: TRBJ1-1; V gene: TRBV20-1; D gene: .; clone size: .; CDR3 DNA: TGCAGTGCTCAAGGGACCGCGAACACTGAAGCTTTCTTT; CDR3 protein: CSAQGTANTEAFF
J gene: TRBJ1-1; V gene: TRBV19; D gene: TRBD1; clone size: many; CDR3 DNA: TGTGCCAGTAGTATACCAGGGGGCGATCCTGAAGCTTTCTTT; CDR3 protein: CASSIPGGDPEAFF
J gene: TRBJ1-1; V gene: TRBV30; D gene: TRBD1; clone size: few; CDR3 DNA: TGTGCCTGGAGGGTGGGACAGCCAAACACTGAAGCTTTCTTT; CDR3 protein: CAWRVGQPNTEAFF
J gene: TRBJ2-7; V gene: TRBV27; D gene: TRBD1; clone size: .; CDR3 DNA: TGTGCCAGCAGTTTGGACAGGGCAGAAGACGAGCAGTACTTC; CDR3 protein: CASSLDRAEDEQYF
J gene: TRBJ2-1; V gene: TRBV29-1; D gene: TRBD2; clone size: .; CDR3 DNA: TGCAGCGTTGTAAGCGGGGGGGGCAATGAGCAGTTCTTC; CDR3 protein: CSVVSGGGNEQFF
J gene: TRBJ1-4; V gene: TRBV5-8; D gene: .; clone size: many; CDR3 DNA: TGTGCCAGCACGGCAGGGTATGAAAAACTGTTTTTT; CDR3 protein: CASTAGYEKLFF
J gene: TRBJ1-1; V gene: TRBV29-1; D gene: TRBD1; clone size: many; CDR3 DNA: TGCAGCGTTGCGACAGGGAGGGACACTGAAGCTTTCTTT; CDR3 protein: CSVATGRDTEAFF
J gene: TRBJ2-7; V gene: TRBV20-1; D gene: TRBD2; clone size: .; CDR3 DNA: TGCAGTGCTAGAGACAGACTAGCTTCCCCCTACGAGCAGTACTTC; CDR3 protein: CSARDRLASPYEQYF
J gene: TRBJ2-1; V gene: TRBV6-5; D gene: TRBD2; clone size: many; CDR3 DNA: TGTGCCAGCAGCTATAGGTATAGTGGGACTAGCCTAAACAATGAGCAGTTCTTC; CDR3 protein: CASSYRYSGTSLNNEQFF
J gene: TRBJ1-5; V gene: TRBV12-3/TRBV12-4; D gene: .; clone size: many; CDR3 DNA: TGTGCCAGCAGTTTATATGGGCAGGGTGAGAACGAGCCCCAGCATTTT; CDR3 protein: CASSLYGQGENEPQHF
J gene: TRBJ2-7; V gene: TRBV12-3/TRBV12-4; D gene: .; clone size: many; CDR3 DNA: TGTGCCAGCAGTTTGCAAGGGTTCGAGCAGTACTTC; CDR3 protein: CASSLQGFEQYF
J gene: TRBJ2-2; V gene: TRBV5-1; D gene: .; clone size: many; CDR3 DNA: TGCGCCAGCAGCCAAACGGGGCAGACTCATAGAGGCGTCGGGGAGCTGTTTTTT; CDR3 protein: CASSQTGQTHRGVGELFF
J gene: TRBJ2-1; V gene: TRBV9; D gene: .; clone size: .; CDR3 DNA: TGTGCCAGCAGCGTAGGGGGGGCGACCTACAATGAGCAGTTCTTC; CDR3 protein: CASSVGGATYNEQFF
J gene: TRBJ2-3; V gene: TRBV6-1; D gene: .; clone size: .; CDR3 DNA: TGTGCCAGCAGCGATCCAGGGTTTAGCACAGATACGCAGTATTTT; CDR3 protein: CASSDPGFSTDTQYF
J gene: TRBJ2-3; V gene: TRBV6-6; D gene: .; clone size: many; CDR3 DNA: TGTGCCAGCAGTCCCGGACCGCAGGCAGATACGCAGTATTTT; CDR3 protein: CASSPGPQADTQYF
J gene: TRBJ1-5; V gene: TRBV7-2; D gene: .; clone size: .; CDR3 DNA: TGTGCCAGCAGCCCTCGGGGGGCAAGCAATCAGCCCCAGCATTTT; CDR3 protein: CASSPRGASNQPQHF
J gene: TRBJ2-7; V gene: TRBV6-6; D gene: TRBD2; clone size: many; CDR3 DNA: TGTGCCAGCATTTCGCGGGAGGATTCCGAGCAGTACTTC; CDR3 protein: CASISREDSEQYF
J gene: TRBJ2-6; V gene: TRBV20-1; D gene: .; clone size: .; CDR3 DNA: TGCAGTGCTAGGGGCAGAAGCTCTGGGGCCAACGTCCTGACTTTC; CDR3 protein: CSARGRSSGANVLTF
J gene: TRBJ1-1; V gene: TRBV20-1; D gene: .; clone size: many; CDR3 DNA: TGCAGTGTGGGGGGTAAGCAGGACACTGAAGCTTTCTTT; CDR3 protein: CSVGGKQDTEAFF
J gene: TRBJ2-3; V gene: TRBV5-1; D gene: TRBD2; clone size: few; CDR3 DNA: TGCGCCAGCAGTTTCCGTCGGCCTAGCGGGGGTGGTACGCAGTATTTT; CDR3 protein: CASSFRRPSGGGTQYF
J gene: TRBJ1-1; V gene: TRBV7-2; D gene: .; clone size: many; CDR3 DNA: TGTGCCAGCAGCTTAGCAGGCGGGAACACTGAAGCTTTCTTT; CDR3 protein: CASSLAGGNTEAFF
J gene: TRBJ2-1; V gene: TRBV12-3/TRBV12-4; D gene: .; clone size: many; CDR3 DNA: TGTGCCAGCAGCCCTCATGGTTCCTACAATGAGCAGTTCTTC; CDR3 protein: CASSPHGSYNEQFF
J gene: TRBJ1-2; V gene: TRBV27; D gene: .; clone size: .; CDR3 DNA: TGTGCCAGCAGGTCCCATGGAGGGTTACATGGCTACACCTTC; CDR3 protein: CASRSHGGLHGYTF
J gene: TRBJ2-2; V gene: TRBV12-5; D gene: .; clone size: few; CDR3 DNA: TGTGCTAGTGCCCGGGGGCAGGGTGACACCGGGGAGCTGTTTTTT; CDR3 protein: CASARGQGDTGELFF
J gene: TRBJ2-3; V gene: TRBV29-1; D gene: TRBD2; clone size: .; CDR3 DNA: TGCAGCGTCGGACTAGCGAGCACAGATACGCAGTATTTT; CDR3 protein: CSVGLASTDTQYF
J gene: TRBJ2-3; V gene: TRBV6-2/TRBV6-3; D gene: TRBD2; clone size: few; CDR3 DNA: TGTGCCAGCAGTACGGGGACTACCGATACGCAGTATTTT; CDR3 protein: CASSTGTTDTQYF
J gene: TRBJ2-5; V gene: TRBV9; D gene: .; clone size: few; CDR3 DNA: TGTGCCAGCAGCGCCCAGGGAATCCAAGAGACCCAGTACTTC; CDR3 protein: CASSAQGIQETQYF
J gene: TRBJ1-1; V gene: TRBV18; D gene: TRBD1; clone size: .; CDR3 DNA: TGTGCCAGCTCGTATGGGCAGGGGGGTTCTGAAGCTTTCTTT; CDR3 protein: CASSYGQGGSEAFF
J gene: TRBJ1-1; V gene: TRBV10-2; D gene: TRBD1; clone size: many; CDR3 DNA: TGCGCCAGCTTCCGCGGACAGGGTGAAGCTTTCTTT; CDR3 protein: CASFRGQGEAFF
J gene: TRBJ1-4; V gene: TRBV3-1; D gene: .; clone size: many; CDR3 DNA: TGTACCAGCAGCCAAGGTGAAAAACTGTTTTTT; CDR3 protein: CTSSQGEKLFF
J gene: TRBJ1-2; V gene: TRBV7-9; D gene: .; clone size: many; CDR3 DNA: TGTGCCAGCAGCTTAGTTGGCAAAGCTAACTATGGCTACACCTTC; CDR3 protein: CASSLVGKANYGYTF
J gene: TRBJ2-7; V gene: TRBV15; D gene: .; clone size: many; CDR3 DNA: TGTGCCACCAGCAGAGACCGAACGACAGGCGAGCAGTACTTC; CDR3 protein: CATSRDRTTGEQYF
J gene: TRBJ1-1; V gene: TRBV30; D gene: .; clone size: many; CDR3 DNA: TGTGCCTGGAGTGTTATCACGAACACTGAAGCTTTCTTT; CDR3 protein: CAWSVITNTEAFF
J gene: TRBJ1-2; V gene: TRBV6-5; D gene: TRBD1; clone size: many; CDR3 DNA: TGTGCCAGCAGAGGGACAGGGGGCGAGTATGGCTACACCTTC; CDR3 protein: CASRGTGGEYGYTF
J gene: TRBJ2-7; V gene: TRBV20-1; D gene: TRBD2; clone size: many; CDR3 DNA: TGCAGTGCATTACTAGCGGGGAAGGACTACGAGCAGTACTTC; CDR3 protein: CSALLAGKDYEQYF
J gene: TRBJ1-6; V gene: TRBV27; D gene: .; clone size: medium-sized; CDR3 DNA: TGTGCCAGCAGTTTATCAGTTGGGGGGCAGACCTATAATTCACCCCTCCACTTT; CDR3 protein: CASSLSVGGQTYNSPLHF
J gene: TRBJ2-6; V gene: TRBV27; D gene: TRBD2; clone size: many; CDR3 DNA: TGTGCCAGCAGTTTGGAGGGACTAGCGGGAGGATCGGGGGCCAACGTCCTGACTTTC; CDR3 protein: CASSLEGLAGGSGANVLTF
J gene: TRBJ2-1; V gene: TRBV29-1; D gene: TRBD2; clone size: few; CDR3 DNA: TGCAGCGTTGCTAGCGGGAACTCCTACAATGAGCAGTTCTTC; CDR3 protein: CSVASGNSYNEQFF
J gene: TRBJ1-1; V gene: TRBV5-1; D gene: .; clone size: many; CDR3 DNA: TGCGCCAGCAGCTTGGTAGGCGGGCCGAACACTGAAGCTTTCTTT; CDR3 protein: CASSLVGGPNTEAFF
J gene: TRBJ2-1; V gene: TRBV11-2; D gene: TRBD2; clone size: many; CDR3 DNA: TGTGCCAGCAGCTTCGCTGGGCTAGCGGGGTACAATGAGCAGTTCTTC; CDR3 protein: CASSFAGLAGYNEQFF
J gene: TRBJ2-7; V gene: TRBV15; D gene: TRBD2; clone size: .; CDR3 DNA: TGTGCCACCACCTCCGGGAGTAGCGGGTACGAGCAGTACTTC; CDR3 protein: CATTSGSSGYEQYF
J gene: TRBJ2-7; V gene: TRBV19; D gene: .; clone size: many; CDR3 DNA: TGTGCCAGTACGTCCGGACGGGGGCTAGGCTACGAGCAGTACTTC; CDR3 protein: CASTSGRGLGYEQYF
J gene: TRBJ2-1; V gene: TRBV4-2; D gene: .; clone size: many; CDR3 DNA: TGTGCCAGCAGCCAAGGGAGGGACGCCTACAATGAGCAGTTCTTC; CDR3 protein: CASSQGRDAYNEQFF
J gene: TRBJ1-1; V gene: TRBV24-1; D gene: .; clone size: many; CDR3 DNA: TGTGCCACCAGTGATGAGGACACCTCCGAGGCTGAAGCTTTCTTT; CDR3 protein: CATSDEDTSEAEAFF
J gene: TRBJ1-1; V gene: TRBV6-4; D gene: .; clone size: many; CDR3 DNA: TGTGCCAGCAGTGACTCGGCAGGGGTCACTGAAGCTTTCTTT; CDR3 protein: CASSDSAGVTEAFF
J gene: TRBJ2-1; V gene: TRBV19; D gene: .; clone size: many; CDR3 DNA: TGTGCCAGTAGTCCCGGGACATACTACAATGAGCAGTTCTTC; CDR3 protein: CASSPGTYYNEQFF
J gene: TRBJ1-2; V gene: TRBV6-1; D gene: .; clone size: few; CDR3 DNA: TGTGCCAGCAGTGAAGCGGCGGCCGGACAGCTCTATGGCTACACCTTC; CDR3 protein: CASSEAAAGQLYGYTF
J gene: TRBJ2-2; V gene: TRBV14; D gene: .; clone size: few; CDR3 DNA: TGTGCCAGCAGCCAGGTTTATGGGACACCGATTCACACCGGGGAGCTGTTTTTT; CDR3 protein: CASSQVYGTPIHTGELFF
J gene: TRBJ1-6; V gene: TRBV7-2; D gene: .; clone size: many; CDR3 DNA: TGTGCCAGCAGCTTACCCGTGAGCTCCTATAATTCACCCCTCCACTTT; CDR3 protein: CASSLPVSSYNSPLHF